This record concerns one T cell receptor beta chain sequence. Its antigen is unknown. The data were taken from a study of shared clonotypes between healthy human individuals. Study results and limitations: Rarefaction indicated that sorted-subset sequencing remained incomplete although depth was large. Clonotypes shared by all four sorted-subset donors had higher generation probabilities than non-shared clonotypes. Clonotype sharing across donors was expected to vary with sequencing depth.

Genomic DNA of each subset was evenly split across several immunoSEQ plates. Assay: immunoSEQ multiplex PCR; the TCRdb copy retains only in-frame clones and omits some. The data contain around 510,000 clones, approximately 95% of them singletons. Germline CDR1 is GTSNPN and CDR2 is SVGIG (reference sequence). Between the trimmed V and J ends, which lost 2 bases and 7 bases, there was a span of 14 bases. This CDR3 contains 14 residues. The clonotype comes from a woman aged 25 to 45 in good health. The sample comprised naive CD4+ T cells sorted from blood. Sample subset: CD45RA+ positively selected. This sequence joins TRBV30 and TRBJ1-4; D might be TRBD1 (5 bases). The CDR3 loop is CAWSRVGGGEKLFF. DNA for the CDR3: TGTGCCTGGAGTAGGGTCGGTGGGGGTGAAAAACTGTTTTTT.